One and the same sample provided the 16 T cell receptor beta chains below, sequenced in a study of T cells expressing NK-cell markers. TCRdb reprocessed the 5' RACE reads, with one entry per CDR3 protein and no DNA. The table counts a few hundred thousand distinct CDR3 sequences; around 5.2% lies in the top ten. Sequencing was done on a sample of blood T cells: a sorted CD56 or NKG2C T cell subset, CD4+ or CD8+ T cells, or bulk PBMC T cells (not recorded which). The receptors come from a man between 18 and 69 years old in good health.

This chain uses TRBV2 with TRBJ2-3; TCRdb proposes TRBD2, but this gene call is untestable without DNA. Germline CDR1 is SNHLY and CDR2 is FYNNEI. The CDR3 totals 14 residues. The CDR3 loop is CASLGGGGTDTQYF.

The chain carries TRBV4-1 and TRBJ2-1. Germline V gives CDR1 MGHRA, CDR2 YSYEKL. This CDR3 contains 17 residues. CDR3 in amino acids: CASSQDTGFSSYNEQFF.

J is TRBJ2-1 and V is TRBV20-1; TCRdb picks TRBD1, but there is no DNA to check that call. Germline lookup yields CDR1 DFQATT and CDR2 SNEGSKA (reference sequence). CDR3 length: 13 residues. CDR3 region: CSARTAQGNEQFF.

The chain recombines TRBV12-5 with TRBJ2-7; TCRdb names TRBD1, which stays unverified in the absence of DNA. Germline CDR1 reads LGHNT; CDR2 reads FRNRAP. The CDR3 is made up of 16 amino acids. The CDR3 spells CASGLGAGTVTYEQYF.

The chain couples TRBV6-1 to TRBJ2-6. The CDR3 extends over 18 amino acids. The germline CDR1 and CDR2 sequences are MNHNS and SASEGT. CDR3: CASTRRVEIRSGANVLTF.

The chain joins TRBV4-1 to TRBJ2-1; the D call of TRBD2 rests on TCRdb alone, since no DNA is present to check it. The CDR3 runs 16 residues. The V gene's germline CDR1 is MGHRA and CDR2 YSYEKL. The chain's CDR3 is CASSQEGTSFNNEQFF.

The V gene is TRBV30, the J gene TRBJ1-1; the TRBD1 assignment by TCRdb is unverifiable without DNA. CDR3 length: 13 amino acids. Germline V gene sequence: CDR1 GTSNPN, CDR2 SVGIG (reference sequence). The CDR3 sequence is CAWNPRQGRKAFF.

The genes are TRBV5-1 and TRBJ1-4; TCRdb indicates TRBD1, and absent DNA this call remains unverified. Looked up from germline, CDR1 is SGHRS and CDR2 is YFSETQ. The CDR3 length is 15 residues. This CDR3 reads CASSLQQGPEEKLFF.

This chain connects TRBV11-2 to TRBJ2-1; the D gene TCRdb calls, TRBD1, cannot be checked with no DNA. CDR3 length equals 18 residues. Per germline, CDR1 SGHAT and CDR2 FQNNGV. The CDR3 reads CASSLQVTGSPRQNEQFF.

The rearrangement uses TRBV20-1 and TRBJ1-5. Germline CDR1 reads DFQATT; CDR2 reads SNEGSKA (reference sequence). The CDR3 length is 16 residues. The CDR3 loop reads CSARPLLGISNQPQHF.

This chain connects TRBV7-2 to TRBJ2-5; the D call from TCRdb, TRBD1, cannot be confirmed without DNA. The CDR3 contains 14 residues. Germline lookup yields CDR1 SGHTA and CDR2 FQGNSA. CDR3 in amino acids: CASSLAPRRETQYF.

V and J are TRBV5-1 and TRBJ1-1; without DNA, the TCRdb call of TRBD1 cannot be checked. Germline CDR1 is SGHRS and CDR2 is YFSETQ. This CDR3 spans 16 amino acids. This CDR3 is CASSKRTGGGSSEAFF.

This chain joins TRBV18 and TRBJ2-5; lacking DNA, the TRBD1 call made by TCRdb goes unchecked. The V gene's germline CDR1 is KGHSH and CDR2 LQKENI. The CDR3 has 16 amino acids. CDR3 sequence reads: CASSPPDRGYQETQYF.

The gene calls are TRBV15 and TRBJ2-7; without DNA, the TCRdb call of TRBD1 cannot be checked. The germline V gene encodes CDR1 LNHNV and CDR2 YYDKDF (reference sequence). The CDR3 is made up of 17 amino acids. The CDR3 region is CATSRVGEGQLRGEQYF.

CDR3 sequence reads: CSVGGPNSYEQYF. The J gene is TRBJ2-7, the V gene TRBV20-1; lacking DNA, the TRBD2 call made by TCRdb goes unchecked. CDR1 and CDR2 (germline): DFQATT, SNEGSKA (reference sequence). The CDR3 is made up of 13 amino acids.

The V call is TRBV30, the J call TRBJ2-3. The CDR3 covers 11 residues. Germline V gene sequence: CDR1 GTSNPN, CDR2 SVGIG (reference sequence). This chain's CDR3 is CAWSVQSTQYF.